The 12 T cell receptor beta chains listed next were all sequenced from one sample in a study of blood T cell repertoires in COVID-19. Measured with immunoSEQ multiplex PCR; TCRdb has only the in-frame clones, and not every one. The profile covers some 230,000 clones, with approximately 81% appearing a single time and approximately 2.6% taken by the ten largest. Sample: peripheral blood. These receptor sequences come from a man aged 45-65 years who had recovered from COVID-19.

CDR3 amino acids: CASSLYQGSSGNTIYF. For the CDR3, the DNA is TGTGCCAGCAGTTTATATCAGGGCAGCTCTGGAAACACCATATATTTT. The chain employs TRBV28 and TRBJ1-3; tentative D call: TRBD1 (5 bases). Trimming cost V 1 base and J 0 bases, with 10 bases left between them. The CDR3 is 16 amino acids. CDR1 is MDHEN and CDR2 is SYDVKM in the germline V gene.

CDR3 region: CASRTPSTGNYGYTF. CDR3 sequence (DNA): TGTGCCAGCAGGACCCCTTCGACAGGGAACTATGGCTACACCTTC. This chain links TRBV27 with TRBJ1-2, with 7 bases fitting TRBD1. CDR3 length: 15 residues. The ends lost 6 bases at V and 2 bases at J; junction bases unmatched: 9. Germline CDR1 is MNHEY and CDR2 is SMNVEV (reference sequence).

V gene TRBV27 combines with J gene TRBJ2-1; 7 bases map to TRBD2. The CDR3 runs to 15 residues. V dropped 2 bases and J dropped 4; count of bases not matched to a gene: 5. CDR1 and CDR2 (germline): MNHEY, SMNVEV (reference sequence). CDR3 region: CASSLRAGTYNEQFF. In nucleotides, the CDR3 is TGTGCCAGCAGTTTACGAGCGGGAACTTACAATGAGCAGTTCTTC.

J is TRBJ1-3 and V is TRBV28; perhaps TRBD1 as D (5 bases). Trimming cost V 6 bases and J 8 bases, with 14 bases left between them. Looked up from germline, CDR1 is MDHEN and CDR2 is SYDVKM. The CDR3 extends over 13 amino acids. The CDR3 loop reads CASREGGGDTIYF. For the CDR3, the DNA is TGTGCCAGCAGAGAGGGCGGGGGGGACACCATATATTTT.

V is TRBV11-2 and J is TRBJ2-5, with D possibly being TRBD2 (6 bases). V was trimmed by 7 bases and J by 1 base, leaving 16 bases between them. CDR3 length equals 15 residues. Germline assignment: CDR1 SGHAT and CDR2 FQNNGV. The CDR3 here is CASTTAAGPQETQYF. As DNA, the CDR3 is TGTGCCAGCACCACGGCGGCGGGGCCCCAAGAGACCCAGTACTTC.

The V gene is TRBV28, the J gene TRBJ1-2; D is perhaps TRBD1 (6 bases). The CDR3 extends over 14 amino acids. Trimming removed 6 bases from V and 0 bases from J, with 11 bases in between. CDR1 is MDHEN and CDR2 is SYDVKM in the germline V gene. The CDR3 loop is CASRLTGTNYGYTF. In nucleotides, the CDR3 is TGTGCCAGCAGACTGACAGGTACTAACTATGGCTACACCTTC.

The CDR3 region has the DNA TGTGCCATCAGTGAATTCGGGACAGGGGGGGGAACTGAAGCTTTCTTT. Amino acids: CAISEFGTGGGTEAFF. The chain is built from TRBV10-3 and TRBJ1-1, with 11 nucleotides matching TRBD1. Germline lookup yields CDR1 ENHRY and CDR2 SYGVKD. The V gene end was trimmed by 3 bases and the J gene end by 5 bases; junction bases not matched to a gene: 8. The CDR3 consists of 16 residues.

This clone was detected a few times. The chain uses TRBV11-2 and TRBJ1-5; D remains ambiguous. The CDR3 totals 15 residues. Germline CDR1 is SGHAT and CDR2 is FQNNGV. Trimming shortened V by 2 bases and J by 0 bases, and 8 bases separated the two germline ends. CDR3 sequence (DNA): TGTGCCAGCAGCTTAAACAGTTTTAGCAATCAGCCCCAGCATTTT. The encoded protein is CASSLNSFSNQPQHF.

The V call is TRBV12-3 or TRBV12-4, the J call TRBJ1-4; no definite D call. The length of the CDR3 is 13 residues. Between the trimmed V and J ends, which lost 7 bases and 0 bases, there was a span of 6 bases. CDR3 DNA sequence: TGTGCCAGCACTACCCCAACTAATGAAAAACTGTTTTTT. This encodes CASTTPTNEKLFF.

The rearrangement uses TRBV5-1 and TRBJ2-3, with D tentatively TRBD2 (6 bases). The V end lost 1 base, the J end lost 4 bases, and 10 bases lay between the germline ends. The CDR3 covers 14 residues. CDR1 is SGHRS and CDR2 is YFSETQ in the germline V gene. The chain's CDR3 is CASSLRVAADTQYF. CDR3 sequence (DNA): TGCGCCAGCAGCTTGAGGGTAGCGGCAGATACGCAGTATTTT.

The table lists this clone with a few counts. The chain links TRBV24-1 to TRBJ1-5; 7 bases agree with TRBD1. Trimming removed 3 bases from V and 7 bases from J; junction bases left unmatched: 11. The CDR3 is 16 amino acids. Germline V gene data show CDR1 as KGHDR and CDR2 as SFDVKD. The CDR3, as DNA: TGTGCCACCAGTGATGAGACAGGGTGGGCGGGCCAGCCCCAGCATTTT. Its protein product is CATSDETGWAGQPQHF.

The chain links TRBV2 to TRBJ1-1; TRBD1 agrees at 9 bases. Germline V gene data show CDR1 as SNHLY and CDR2 as FYNNEI. This CDR3 comprises 14 residues. J was trimmed by 5 bases and V by 6 bases; bases with no gene match: 7. CDR3 loop: CASRAQGARTEAFF. Written as DNA, the CDR3 is TGTGCCAGCAGGGCACAGGGGGCGCGTACTGAAGCTTTCTTT.